Sequencing of this T cell receptor (beta chain) was carried out in a study of Graves' ophthalmopathy and Graves' hyperthyroidism. Broader study findings: Most clonotypes expanded in thyroid above 0.001 frequency were present in blood too.

Diagnosis used clinical symptoms, serum thyroxine, TRAb, thyroid ultrasound and orbital computed tomography. PBMCs were isolated by Ficoll-Paque density gradient centrifugation, using around 10 ml of fresh peripheral blood as the starting material. In germline, CDR1 is MGHDK, CDR2 SYGVNS. This CDR3 contains 15 residues. The V end was cut by 6 bases, the J end by 5 bases, with 16 bases between. In this sample, this clonotype turned up a few times. Its target is not known. Amplified TCR beta CDR3 regions were obtained using RNA transcripts as template. The workflow started with a first-round RT-PCR run with HTBI primers and then moved on to a second-round multiplex PCR. MiXCR was run by TCRdb on the multiplex PCR reads, yielding one entry per CDR3 protein. Of about 740,000 distinct CDR3 sequences listed, 40% were seen once; the top ten hold 44%.

This sequence joins TRBV25-1 and TRBJ2-2; D could derive from TRBD1 or TRBD2 (6 bases each). The sequenced material came from peripheral blood. The clonotype originates from an adult man with Graves' ophthalmopathy. CDR3 residues: CASRMRGDRTGELFF. The CDR3 DNA follows: TGTGCCAGCAGGATGAGGGGGGATCGAACCGGGGAGCTGTTTTTT. Supplemented by reference TRBV25-1 and TRBJ2-2, the full variable domain reads EADIYQTPRYLVIGTGKKITLECSQTMGHDKMYWYQQDPGMELHLIHYSYGVNSTEKGDLSSESTVSRIRTEHFPLTLESARPSHTSQYLCASRMRGDRTGELFFGEGSRLTVL.